The 17 T cell receptor beta chains listed next were all sequenced from one sample in a study of T-cell memory formation after mild COVID-19 (dated by TCRdb to the early 2020s). Library preparation employed 5' RACE. Sequencing relied on an Illumina NovaSeq 6000. The public reads were reanalyzed by TCRdb: fastp trimming at Q25, MiXCR alignment, in-frame beta chains only. Each record represents a unique CDR3 protein, reported with the most common genes and DNA among its rows. The sample includes hundreds of thousands of distinct CDR3 sequences, with approximately 19% observed a single time. 20% to 25% of the sample belongs to the ten largest clones. The sample taken for sequencing was PBMCs or a T cell subset sorted from them (not recorded which). These TCRs come from a man aged 18 to 29 who had mild COVID-19 (a few samples of this study predate the infection). The sample titles of this study are shuffled in the database, so cell type and time point are left out; the donor was told from shared clones.

A few counts support this clonotype. The J gene is TRBJ1-4, the V gene TRBV4-1; D is unresolved. CDR1 is MGHRA and CDR2 is YSYEKL in the germline V gene. The V end was cut by 0 bases, the J end by 4 bases, with 12 bases between. This CDR3 has 16 residues. The CDR3 region is CASSQDGGKYNEKLFF. In DNA, the CDR3 is TGCGCCAGCAGCCAAGATGGTGGGAAGTATAATGAAAAACTGTTTTTT.

V usage is TRBV6-2 or TRBV6-3 and J usage is TRBJ1-2; D is unclear. CDR1 and CDR2 from the germline V gene are MNHEY and SVGEGT. V lost 1 base and J lost 8, with 8 bases in between. The CDR3 totals 12 residues. The CDR3 DNA reads TGTGCCAGCAGTTACTTTGGGCGAGGCTACACCTTC. This encodes CASSYFGRGYTF.

This clonotype was seen a few times. The rearrangement joins TRBV5-1 to TRBJ2-5, with 11 bases aligning to TRBD1. V was clipped by 4 bases and J by 5 bases; unmatched bases: 4. Germline values: CDR1 SGHRS, CDR2 YFSETQ. The length of the CDR3 is 14 residues. CDR3 amino acids: CASSPGQGGETQYF. CDR3 sequence (DNA): TGCGCCAGCAGCCCGGGACAGGGGGGCGAGACCCAGTACTTC.

This clonotype was picked up a small number of times. V and J are TRBV5-1 and TRBJ2-1; the match to TRBD2 covers 8 bases. Germline-derived CDR1 and CDR2 are SGHRS and YFSETQ. Unmatched junction bases numbered 5, after V lost 0 bases and J lost 6 bases. The CDR3 sequence is 15 residues long. As DNA, the CDR3 is TGCGCCAGCAGCTTGGTTGGCGGGGGGTTCAATGAGCAGTTCTTC. As protein: CASSLVGGGFNEQFF.

This clonotype has a handful of counts. V is TRBV28 and J is TRBJ1-5; tentative D call: TRBD1 (6 bases). Germline V CDR1 and CDR2: MDHEN, SYDVKM. The CDR3 has 15 amino acids. Trimming shortened V by 8 bases and J by 0 bases, and 14 bases separated the two germline ends. CDR3 residues: CASQTGDYSNQPQHF. CDR3 coding DNA: TGTGCCAGCCAGACAGGAGACTATAGCAATCAGCCCCAGCATTTT.

The chain couples TRBV5-1 to TRBJ2-7; TRBD2 is a possible D gene (5 bases). The germline gives CDR1 SGHRS, CDR2 YFSETQ. The CDR3 spans 15 residues. Trimming shortened V by 4 bases and J by 0 bases, and 14 bases separated the two germline ends. The CDR3 spells CASSPRGSSSYEQYF. CDR3 in DNA: TGCGCCAGCAGCCCCCGGGGAAGCAGCTCCTACGAGCAGTACTTC. The full variable domain, completed using reference TRBV5-1 and TRBJ2-7, is KAGVTQTPRYLIKTRGQQVTLSCSPISGHRSVSWYQQTPGQGLQFLFEYFSETQRNKGNFPGRFSGRQFSNSRSEMNVSTLELGDSALYLCASSPRGSSSYEQYFGPGTRLTVT.

This clonotype was counted between two and nine times. The J gene is TRBJ2-3, the V gene TRBV5-1, with D possibly matching TRBD2 (5 bases). The CDR3 extends over 15 amino acids. Germline loops: CDR1 SGHRS, CDR2 YFSETQ. Deletions cut 2 bases from V and 1 base from J, with 11 bases between. For the CDR3, the DNA is TGCGCCAGCAGCTTCACGGGAAGCGGCACAGATACGCAGTATTTT. This translates into CASSFTGSGTDTQYF.

This clonotype was observed a few times. The chain combines TRBV6-2 or TRBV6-3 with TRBJ1-1; 10 bases are shared with TRBD1. CDR3 size: 14 residues. Germline V gene lookup returns CDR1 MNHEY and CDR2 SVGEGT. Losses at the gene ends were 6 bases for V and 5 bases for J; bases not matched to a gene: 6. CDR3 bases: TGTGCCAGCAGATGGACAGGGGGAGGAACTGAAGCTTTCTTT. It is translated as CASRWTGGGTEAFF.

Only a few counts were recorded for this clonotype. CDR3: CASIEAGGQETQYF. The CDR3 nucleotides read TGTGCCAGCATCGAAGCGGGGGGTCAAGAGACCCAGTACTTC. This chain joins TRBV7-2 and TRBJ2-5, with 9 bases matching TRBD2. Trimming took 7 bases from V and 2 from J; bases not matched to a gene: 5. The CDR3 consists of 14 residues. CDR1 and CDR2 (germline): SGHTA, FQGNSA.

This clonotype has a handful of counts. CDR3 sequence: CASAYRRYQETQYF. CDR3 bases: TGTGCCAGCGCCTATAGGAGGTACCAAGAGACCCAGTACTTC. V gene TRBV3-2 combines with J gene TRBJ2-5. TRBV3-2 is described as a pseudogene. The CDR3 sequence is 14 residues long.

The chain uses TRBV7-2 and TRBJ2-2; 10 nucleotides line up with TRBD1. The germline V gene has CDR1 SGHTA and CDR2 FQGNSA. The CDR3 runs to 16 residues. V lost 5 bases to trimming and J lost 5 bases; unmatched junction nucleotides: 8. The CDR3 region has the DNA TGTGCCAGCAGCCCCAAACCGGGACAGGGGACCGGGGAGCTGTTTTTT. It specifies CASSPKPGQGTGELFF.

V gene TRBV7-2 combines with J gene TRBJ2-7; TRBD1 might be the D (5 bases). This CDR3 spans 15 amino acids. Germline-derived CDR1 and CDR2 are SGHTA and FQGNSA. The ends were cut back, 5 bases at V and 0 bases at J, with 14 bases in the middle. As DNA, the CDR3 is TGTGCCAGCAGCGAGACAGTACGATCCTCCTACGAGCAGTACTTC. Amino acid sequence: CASSETVRSSYEQYF.

This clonotype came up a few times. The CDR3 DNA reads as TGTGCCAGTAGGGACTACCGCTACGAGCAGTACTTC. Amino acid sequence: CASRDYRYEQYF. This chain connects TRBV27 to TRBJ2-7, with TRBD2 identical over 7 bases. This CDR3 is built from 12 residues. Looked up from germline, CDR1 is MNHEY and CDR2 is SMNVEV (reference sequence). Germline trimming cut 9 bases from V and 3 bases from J; bases unmatched to any gene: 5.

The chain combines TRBV18 with TRBJ1-1; D remains unclear. CDR3 length: 12 residues. V was clipped by 3 bases and J by 7 bases, with 9 bases between them. The V gene's germline CDR1 is KGHSH and CDR2 LQKENI. CDR3 protein: CASSPSTDEAFF. DNA of the CDR3: TGTGCCAGCTCACCTTCCACCGATGAAGCTTTCTTT. Based on the CDR3 plus reference TRBV18 and TRBJ1-1, the full variable domain is NAGVMQNPRHLVRRRGQEARLRCSPMKGHSHVYWYRQLPEEGLKFMVYLQKENIIDESGMPKERFSAEFPKEGPSILRIQQVVRGDSAAYFCASSPSTDEAFFGQGTRLTVV.

This clonotype has more than one count but fewer than ten. The V gene is TRBV7-2, the J gene TRBJ2-5; D remains unclear. The CDR3 is 16 residues long. Trimming cost V 3 bases and J 1 base, with 15 bases left between them. The germline V gene encodes CDR1 SGHTA and CDR2 FQGNSA. CDR3 DNA: TGTGCCAGCAGCTTCCTGTCGGGCAGGCGCCAAGAGACCCAGTACTTC. Translated: CASSFLSGRRQETQYF.

The V gene is TRBV12-5, the J gene TRBJ2-7; possible D gene TRBD1, 5 bases. V lost 5 bases and J lost 3, with 14 bases in between. This CDR3 contains 14 residues. Per the germline V gene, CDR1 is LGHNT and CDR2 is FRNRAP. The CDR3 loop reads CASGPTPGFYEQYF. CDR3 sequence (DNA): TGTGCTAGTGGTCCAACACCAGGGTTCTACGAGCAGTACTTC. Full variable domain (outside the CDR3, taken from reference TRBV12-5 and TRBJ2-7): DARVTQTPRHKVTEMGQEVTMRCQPILGHNTVFWYRQTMMQGLELLAYFRNRAPLDDSGMPKDRFSAEMPDATLATLKIQPSEPRDSAVYFCASGPTPGFYEQYFGPGTRLTVT.

The chain combines TRBV7-9 with TRBJ2-3; D is uncertain. V lost 5 bases and J 2 bases, leaving 11 bases between the germline ends. Germline assignment: CDR1 SEHNR and CDR2 FQNEAQ (reference sequence). This CDR3 region has 14 residues. The CDR3 DNA reads as TGTGCCAGCAGCCCCTATCTGAACACAGATACGCAGTATTTT. As protein: CASSPYLNTDTQYF.